The clone carrying this TCR beta chain was counted only a few times. Antigen unknown. This record comes from a study of CD8 T cells in ankylosing spondylitis. J gave up 4 bases and V 7 bases, and 17 bases lay outside the gene matches. The CDR3 length is 17 residues. In germline, CDR1 is SQVTM, CDR2 ANQGSEA. Whole-study findings and limits: Made up of eight highly homologous variants, a TCR beta motif appeared characteristic of ankylosing spondylitis blood. Reportedly, significant enrichment of disease-linked clones occurred in matched ankylosing spondylitis synovial fluid. Both synovial fluid and blood in reactive arthritis had previously been reported to carry some motif variants.

Quantitative 5'-RACE was performed with molecular barcodes, and it yielded the TCR beta libraries. TCRdb independently ran MiXCR on the 5' RACE reads; one entry per CDR3 protein. This sample has fewer than 350,000 distinct CDR3 sequences; 11% occur once, and the top ten carry 9.1%. The TCR sequence derives from a female donor with ankylosing spondylitis or in good health (not recorded which). Sequencing used blood, either unsorted or a sorted T cell fraction (not recorded which). The chain combines TRBV29-1 with TRBJ2-1; 9 bases match TRBD2. In nucleotides, the CDR3 is TGCAGCGCGGTCGGGGAGTTGGGTAGCGGGAGTTACAATGAGCAGTTCTTC. Translated: CSAVGELGSGSYNEQFF.